This is a list of T cell receptor beta chains from one sample in a study of shared clonotypes between healthy human individuals. Here immunoSEQ multiplex PCR was the method, and the copy in TCRdb shows in-frame clones only, minus some. The table records a few million clones, 90% to 95% of them present only once. Sequenced sample: naive CD4+ T cells sorted from blood. These receptors all come from a young man in good health. The CDR3 runs from the conserved cysteine through the conserved F or W. The D gene is left open where the match is weak. Clone size is shown for a subset of rows, as once, few, many or a class of expanded clone.

D gene: -
J gene: TRBJ2-3
clone size: -
V gene: TRBV7-9
CDR3 protein: CASSLGQSTDTQYF
CDR3 DNA: TGTGCCAGCAGCTTAGGACAGAGTACAGATACGCAGTATTTT

D gene: -
J gene: TRBJ1-1
clone size: -
V gene: TRBV2
CDR3 protein: CASSENMNTEAFF
CDR3 DNA: TGTGCCAGCAGCGAAAACATGAACACTGAAGCTTTCTTT

D gene: -
J gene: TRBJ1-3
clone size: -
V gene: TRBV10-1
CDR3 protein: CASSDSRLSSGNTIYF
CDR3 DNA: TGCGCCAGCAGTGACTCTCGACTGAGCTCTGGAAACACCATATATTTT

D gene: -
J gene: TRBJ2-7
clone size: -
V gene: TRBV7-2
CDR3 protein: CASSSASYEQYF
CDR3 DNA: TGTGCCAGCAGCTCAGCTAGCTACGAGCAGTACTTC

D gene: -
J gene: TRBJ2-3
clone size: once
V gene: TRBV4-1
CDR3 protein: CASSQGRSGTNLADTQYF
CDR3 DNA: TGCGCCAGCAGCCAAGGGAGGTCCGGGACAAACTTGGCAGATACGCAGTATTTT

D gene: -
J gene: TRBJ1-1
clone size: -
V gene: TRBV5-1
CDR3 protein: CASRDSSNTEAFF
CDR3 DNA: TGCGCCAGCAGGGACAGCTCGAACACTGAAGCTTTCTTT

D gene: -
J gene: TRBJ1-4
clone size: once
V gene: TRBV5-1
CDR3 protein: CASSLGTDEKLFF
CDR3 DNA: TGCGCCAGCAGCTTGGGGACTGATGAAAAACTGTTTTTT

D gene: -
J gene: TRBJ1-6
clone size: -
V gene: TRBV5-6
CDR3 protein: CASSLFAALAKSNSPLHF
CDR3 DNA: TGTGCCAGCAGCTTGTTCGCGGCTTTAGCGAAAAGTAATTCACCCCTCCACTTT

D gene: -
J gene: TRBJ2-2
clone size: -
V gene: TRBV18
CDR3 protein: CASSTGGANTGELFF
CDR3 DNA: TGTGCCAGCTCGACGGGGGGCGCGAACACCGGGGAGCTGTTTTTT

D gene: -
J gene: TRBJ1-4
clone size: -
V gene: TRBV6-8
CDR3 protein: CASSYVGETTNEKLFF
CDR3 DNA: TGTGCCAGCAGTTATGTAGGAGAAACAACTAATGAAAAACTGTTTTTT

D gene: TRBD2
J gene: TRBJ2-2
clone size: -
V gene: TRBV7-2
CDR3 protein: CASSLVGTRLGGELFF
CDR3 DNA: TGTGCCAGCAGCTTAGTGGGGACTAGGCTGGGCGGGGAGCTGTTTTTT